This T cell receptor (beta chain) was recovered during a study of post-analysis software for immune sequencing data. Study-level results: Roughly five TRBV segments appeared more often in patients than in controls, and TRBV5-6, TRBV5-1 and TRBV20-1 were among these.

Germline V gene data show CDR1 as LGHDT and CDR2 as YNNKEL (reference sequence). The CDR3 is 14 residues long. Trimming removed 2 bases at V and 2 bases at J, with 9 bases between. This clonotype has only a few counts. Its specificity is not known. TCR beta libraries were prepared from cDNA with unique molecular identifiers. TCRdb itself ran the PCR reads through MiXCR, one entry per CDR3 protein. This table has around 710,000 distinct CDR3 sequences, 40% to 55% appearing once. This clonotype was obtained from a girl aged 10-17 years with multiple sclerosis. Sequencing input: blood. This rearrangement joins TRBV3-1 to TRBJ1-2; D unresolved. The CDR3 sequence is CASSQRTGNYGYTF. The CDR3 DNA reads TGTGCCAGCAGCCAACGAACTGGGAACTATGGCTACACCTTC. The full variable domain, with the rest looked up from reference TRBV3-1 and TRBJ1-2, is DTAVSQTPKYLVTQMGNDKSIKCEQNLGHDTMYWYKQDSKKFLKIMFSYNNKELIINETVPNRFSPKSPDKAHLNLHINSLELGDSAVYFCASSQRTGNYGYTFGSGTRLTVV.